A single sample is the source of the 25 T cell receptor beta chains below, sequenced in a study of a mutant IDH1 vaccine in newly diagnosed glioma. TCRdb keeps only in-frame clones here, not all; method: immunoSEQ multiplex PCR. The repertoire holds 30,000 to 35,000 clones, 45% to 70% seen once, with about 10% in the top ten. Their recognized antigens are unknown. Time point described: week 5, during vaccination. In the vaccine, a single dose held 300 ug of the mutant IDH1 20-mer peptide, along with topical imiquimod. Source: PBMCs, taken from a glioma patient whose treatment included an IDH1 peptide vaccine. All receptors come from a woman younger than 35 with glioma.

The gene calls are TRBV6-1 and TRBJ2-5, with TRBD1 identical over 8 bases. The CDR3 consists of 14 residues. J lost 5 bases, V lost 6 bases, and 8 bases had no gene match. Germline assignment: CDR1 MNHNS and CDR2 SASEGT. Here the CDR3 DNA reads TGTGCCAGCAGCTCCCAGGGGGCGCGTGAGACCCAGTACTTC. It yields the protein CASSSQGARETQYF.

The V gene is TRBV25-1, the J gene TRBJ2-7; no definite D call. There are 12 residues in the CDR3. V was cut by 4 bases and J by 9 bases, with 13 bases left in between. CDR1 and CDR2 from the germline V gene are MGHDK and SYGVNS. The CDR3 coding sequence is TGTGCCAGCAGTGCCAGGCCTTGGGGGCAGTACTTC. Translating gives CASSARPWGQYF.

The rearrangement links TRBV6-6 to TRBJ1-1; D might be TRBD1 (6 bases). The V gene's germline CDR1 is MNHNY and CDR2 SVGAGI (reference sequence). With 6 bases removed from V and 5 bases from J, the gap between germline ends came to 22 bases. This CDR3 contains 16 residues. CDR3 amino acids: CASSLGGGVITTEAFF. The CDR3 DNA follows: TGTGCCAGCAGCCTGGGGGGGGGCGTAATAACTACTGAAGCTTTCTTT.

Only one count was recorded for this clone. The chain employs TRBV5-6 and TRBJ1-1; D possibly corresponds to TRBD1 (5 bases). V was pared by 1 base and J by 5 bases, with 15 bases between. The V gene's germline CDR1 is SGHDT and CDR2 YYEEEE. The CDR3 is made up of 15 amino acids. The DNA for the CDR3 is TGTGCCAGCAGCTTGAAGGGGAAGTGGAATACTGAAGCTTTCTTT. The encoded protein is CASSLKGKWNTEAFF.

The V and J genes are TRBV5-4 and TRBJ2-3; tentatively, D is TRBD1 or TRBD2 (5 bases each). Trimming removed 7 bases from V and 3 bases from J, with 15 bases in between. CDR1 and CDR2 (germline): SGHNT, YYREEE (reference sequence). The CDR3 is made up of 14 amino acids. Written as DNA, the CDR3 is TGTGCCAGCGGGGGTCGGGGTTCTACAGATACGCAGTATTTT. Translation: CASGGRGSTDTQYF.

This chain links TRBV5-4 with TRBJ1-1; 7 nucleotides agree with TRBD1. The V gene's germline CDR1 is SGHNT and CDR2 YYREEE (reference sequence). The CDR3 length is 14 residues. V shed 4 bases, J shed 6 bases, and the junction held 9 bases outside the gene matches. The CDR3 is CASSMQGGKAEAFF. CDR3 bases: TGTGCCAGCAGCATGCAGGGGGGAAAGGCTGAAGCTTTCTTT.

The rearrangement uses TRBV5-1 and TRBJ2-7; tentative D call: TRBD2 (5 bases). Germline V CDR1 and CDR2: SGHRS, YFSETQ. V shed 4 bases and J shed 6 bases, with 8 bases lying between them. This CDR3 contains 11 residues. The CDR3 bases are TGCGCCAGCAGCGCGGGCACCGAGCAGTACTTC. This encodes CASSAGTEQYF.

The V gene is TRBV9, the J gene TRBJ2-7; TRBD1 or TRBD2 may be the D gene (6 bases each). Trimming pared 4 bases from V and 3 bases from J, leaving 17 bases between. CDR1 is SGDLS, CDR2 YYNGEE, per germline. The CDR3 has 15 amino acids. The CDR3 DNA reads TGTGCCAGCAGCCCCACCGATCGGGGGCTCTACGAGCAGTACTTC. Translating it yields CASSPTDRGLYEQYF. Looking up the rest from reference TRBV9 and TRBJ2-7 gives the full variable domain: DSGVTQTPKHLITATGQRVTLRCSPRSGDLSVYWYQQSLDQGLQFLIQYYNGEERAKGNILERFSAQQFPDLHSELNLSSLELGDSALYFCASSPTDRGLYEQYFGPGTRLTVT.

The CDR3 sequence: CASSLDWREGTDTQYF. As DNA, the CDR3 is TGTGCCAGCAGCTTAGATTGGCGGGAGGGCACAGATACGCAGTATTTT. The gene calls are TRBV7-8 and TRBJ2-3; 8 bases are a match to TRBD2. In germline, CDR1 is SGHVS, CDR2 FQNEAQ. Trimming cost V 1 base and J 1 base; bases outside gene matches: 4. This CDR3 contains 16 residues.

This chain joins TRBV7-9 and TRBJ1-1; D unclear. CDR1 SEHNR and CDR2 FQNEAQ come from the germline V gene (reference sequence). V was pared by 2 bases and J by 3 bases, with 4 bases between. The CDR3 consists of 12 residues. CDR3 sequence reads: CASSLRDTEAFF. CDR3 DNA sequence: TGTGCCAGCAGCTTACGGGACACTGAAGCTTTCTTT.

The chain recombines TRBV7-9 with TRBJ2-2; TRBD2 matches 13 bases. The CDR3 has 18 residues. Germline assignment: CDR1 SEHNR and CDR2 FQNEAQ (reference sequence). V was pared by 5 bases and J by 9 bases, with 15 bases of the junction left unmatched. This CDR3 is CASSGEGTSGAPAWELFF. The CDR3 DNA reads as TGTGCCAGCAGCGGCGAAGGGACTAGCGGGGCCCCGGCATGGGAGCTGTTTTTT.

This clone was counted only a few times. The V gene is TRBV7-6, the J gene TRBJ2-2; 7 nucleotides align to TRBD1. V lost 1 base, J lost 6 bases, and 5 bases stayed unmatched. Per germline, CDR1 SGHVS and CDR2 FNYEAQ. CDR3 length: 15 amino acids. The CDR3 spells CASSLGQGGAGELFF. As DNA, the CDR3 is TGTGCCAGCAGCTTAGGACAGGGTGGAGCCGGGGAGCTGTTTTTT.

This clone was seen a handful of times. This chain uses TRBV5-1 with TRBJ2-4; weak D call: TRBD2 (5 bases). Trimming removed 5 bases from V and 0 bases from J, with 12 bases in between. CDR1 and CDR2 (germline): SGHRS, YFSETQ. The CDR3 has 15 residues. The CDR3 here is CASSTGDGAKNIQYF. CDR3 bases: TGCGCCAGCAGTACCGGGGATGGAGCCAAAAACATTCAGTACTTC.

This clone appeared a few times. The V and J genes are TRBV4-1 and TRBJ2-7; a possible D gene is TRBD2 (5 bases). V dropped 5 bases and J dropped 7 bases, with 15 bases sitting between them. Per germline, CDR1 MGHRA and CDR2 YSYEKL. The CDR3 runs 13 residues. As DNA, the CDR3 is TGCGCCAGCAGCTGGAGGACGAACGAGGAGCAGTACTTC. It translates to CASSWRTNEEQYF.

This chain uses TRBV14 with TRBJ1-3; D gene unclear. The CDR3 runs to 16 residues. V lost 1 base to trimming and J lost 1 base, with 11 bases between them. Germline CDR1 and CDR2: SGHDN and FVKESK. CDR3 protein: CASSQVGWNSGNTIYF. As DNA, the CDR3 is TGTGCCAGCAGCCAAGTTGGGTGGAATTCTGGAAACACCATATATTTT.

The V gene is TRBV11-3, the J gene TRBJ2-1; perhaps TRBD2 as D (6 bases). V gave up 5 bases and J gave up 3 bases, with 17 bases separating them. This CDR3 is 16 amino acids long. The germline V gene has CDR1 SGHNT and CDR2 YENEEA. The DNA for the CDR3 is TGTGCCAGCAGCCCAAGGACTACCGCGGGCTACAATGAGCAGTTCTTC. Its translation: CASSPRTTAGYNEQFF. The entire variable domain, with the rest obtained from reference TRBV11-3 and TRBJ2-1, is as follows: EAGVVQSPRYKIIEKKQPVAFWCNPISGHNTLYWYLQNLGQGPELLIRYENEEAVDDSQLPKDRFSAERLKGVDSTLKIQPAELGDSAVYLCASSPRTTAGYNEQFFGPGTRLTVL.

V usage is TRBV28 and J usage is TRBJ2-7, with 14 nucleotides matching TRBD2. V shed 3 bases and J 4 bases; nucleotides not matched to a gene: 2. The germline gives CDR1 MDHEN, CDR2 SYDVKM. CDR3 length equals 15 residues. The CDR3 coding sequence is TGTGCCAGCAGTTTCGGGACTAGCGGGAGTTACGAGCAGTACTTC. Translating gives CASSFGTSGSYEQYF.

A single count supports this clone. The chain has TRBV28 and TRBJ2-6, with TRBD2 matching over 9 bases. V lost 7 bases to trimming and J lost 0 bases; unmatched junction nucleotides: 7. CDR1 is MDHEN and CDR2 is SYDVKM in the germline V gene. This CDR3 is built from 17 residues. The CDR3 coding sequence is TGTGCCAGCACCTTTGGACTAGCGAGCTCTGGGGCCAACGTCCTGACTTTC. Its protein is CASTFGLASSGANVLTF. The full variable domain, with the rest looked up from reference TRBV28 and TRBJ2-6, is DVKVTQSSRYLVKRTGEKVFLECVQDMDHENMFWYRQDPGLGLRLIYFSYDVKMKEKGDIPEGYSVSREKKERFSLILESASTNQTSMYLCASTFGLASSGANVLTFGAGSRLTVL.

This chain connects TRBV27 to TRBJ1-1; possible D gene TRBD1, 5 bases. The germline V gene encodes CDR1 MNHEY and CDR2 SMNVEV (reference sequence). The CDR3 loop spans 17 amino acids. The V gene lost 3 bases and the J gene lost 3 bases, with 20 bases spanning the gap. This chain's CDR3 is CASSFVSWGSGDTEAFF. Written as DNA, the CDR3 is TGTGCCAGCAGTTTTGTCTCTTGGGGGTCGGGGGACACTGAAGCTTTCTTT.

The chain is built from TRBV19 and TRBJ1-2, with 12 bases identical to TRBD1. The germline V gene encodes CDR1 LNHDA and CDR2 SQIVND (reference sequence). The CDR3 is made up of 17 amino acids. V lost 9 bases to trimming and J lost 3 bases; unmatched junction nucleotides: 14. The DNA of the CDR3 is TGTGCCAGCCGACGGTGGGACAGGGGGCGGAATGACTATGGCTACACCTTC. The encoded protein is CASRRWDRGRNDYGYTF.

This clone was seen a handful of times. CDR3 residues: CAVTADRDGQPQHF. In DNA, the CDR3 is TGTGCCGTAACAGCGGACAGGGATGGACAGCCCCAGCATTTT. The gene calls are TRBV19 and TRBJ1-5; TRBD1 matches at 8 bases. In germline, CDR1 is LNHDA, CDR2 SQIVND (reference sequence). This CDR3 region has 14 residues. Trimming cost V 11 bases and J 7 bases; bases outside gene matches: 13.

The chain recombines TRBV29-1 with TRBJ2-5, with no clear D. The assigned J gene may be wrong: the sequence end matches TRBJ2-7 better. Germline CDR1 SQVTM, CDR2 ANQGSEA. The CDR3 covers 13 residues. The CDR3 DNA reads TGCAGCGTTGGCCTGATGACCTCCTACGAGCAGTACTTC. Its protein product is CSVGLMTSYEQYF.

Only a few counts were recorded for this clone. The gene calls are TRBV2 and TRBJ2-1; TRBD2 might be the D (7 bases). This CDR3 region has 14 residues. Trimming left V 8 bases short and J 6 bases short, with 17 bases between. Per the germline V gene, CDR1 is SNHLY and CDR2 is FYNNEI. In nucleotides, the CDR3 is TGTGCCAGCCCACCCCCGCGGGGGCGCAATGAGCAGTTCTTC. Residues: CASPPPRGRNEQFF.

This clone was counted between two and nine times. The chain combines TRBV7-2 with TRBJ1-1; D gene unclear. Trimming pared 3 bases from V and 7 bases from J, leaving 9 bases between. From germline, CDR1 is SGHTA and CDR2 FQGNSA. CDR3 length: 12 residues. The CDR3 reads CASSFVGGEAFF. CDR3 in DNA: TGTGCCAGCAGCTTCGTCGGCGGTGAAGCTTTCTTT.

The gene calls are TRBV9 and TRBJ1-2; 8 bases map to TRBD1. Per germline, CDR1 SGDLS and CDR2 YYNGEE. This CDR3 region has 14 residues. Trimming cost V 3 bases and J 4 bases; bases outside gene matches: 5. Here the CDR3 DNA reads TGTGCCAGCAGCGCCCAGACAGGGGCCTATGGCTACACCTTC. This sequence encodes CASSAQTGAYGYTF.